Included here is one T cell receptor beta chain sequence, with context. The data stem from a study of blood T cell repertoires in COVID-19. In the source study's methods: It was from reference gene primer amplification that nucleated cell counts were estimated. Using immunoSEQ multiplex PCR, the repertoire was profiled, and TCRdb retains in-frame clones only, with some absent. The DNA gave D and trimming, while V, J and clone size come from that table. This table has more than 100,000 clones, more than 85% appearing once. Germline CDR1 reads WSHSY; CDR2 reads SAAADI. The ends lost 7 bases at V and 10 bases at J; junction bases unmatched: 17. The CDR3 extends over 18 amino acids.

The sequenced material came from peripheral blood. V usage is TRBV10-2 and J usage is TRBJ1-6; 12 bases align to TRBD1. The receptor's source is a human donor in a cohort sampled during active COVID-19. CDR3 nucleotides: TGCGCCAGCACTCTGGGGGGGACAGGGGGCCCGATTGGGTCACCCCTCCACTTT. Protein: CASTLGGTGGPIGSPLHF.